This is a list of T cell receptor beta chains from one sample in a study of blood T cell repertoires in COVID-19. Sequencing was performed with immunoSEQ multiplex PCR; in TCRdb, only in-frame clones are kept and a portion is missing. The table shows roughly 280,000 clones, with roughly nine tenths occurring only once. The sample comprised peripheral blood. All receptors derive from a man between 40 and 49 years old with active or convalescent COVID-19. Both conserved end residues are trimmed from each CDR3. The order of the fields is V gene, clone size, J gene, CDR3 protein. Rows give clone size only sometimes, using once, few, many, or a class for an expanded clone.

TRBV13	NA	TRBJ2-3	ASSPTSGSTDTQY
TRBV12-3/TRBV12-4	NA	TRBJ1-2	ASSFTGGYGYT
TRBV6-5	NA	TRBJ2-3	ASRAGTGGSDTQY
TRBV6-5	NA	TRBJ2-1	ASSTLAGNEQF
TRBV20-1	NA	TRBJ1-2	SAIEQGDYGYT
TRBV5-8	NA	TRBJ2-5	ASSHSMGHSQETQY
TRBV5-1	NA	TRBJ1-1	ASRREQNTEAF
TRBV3-1/TRBV3-2	NA	TRBJ1-3	ASSNRDRPSGNTIY
TRBV3-1/TRBV3-2	NA	TRBJ1-2	ASSQGISGWGYT
TRBV7-9	few	TRBJ1-1	ASSPLIGTEAF
TRBV19	NA	TRBJ2-4	ARTGLAGGPVKNIQY
TRBV6-5	NA	TRBJ1-2	ASSYGGAALYGYT
TRBV25-1	NA	TRBJ2-3	ASGLAGGDTQY
TRBV27	NA	TRBJ1-1	ASSLQGYTEAF
TRBV4-1	NA	TRBJ1-3	ASSQARAPGISGNTIY
TRBV6-5	NA	TRBJ2-7	ASSYSRGLSSYEQY
TRBV11-1	NA	TRBJ1-4	ASSNKGDYNEKLF
TRBV28	NA	TRBJ2-2	ASSRLAGVTGELF
TRBV19	NA	TRBJ1-4	ASRGDSYEKLF
TRBV6-5	NA	TRBJ2-3	ASSLARGSDTQY
TRBV28	NA	TRBJ2-7	ASSTGQGYEQY
TRBV29-1	NA	TRBJ1-2	SVGQEVDYGYT
TRBV18	NA	TRBJ2-7	ASSPSGHEQY
TRBV5-1	NA	TRBJ2-6	ASSLDYPGGSSGANVLT
TRBV6-5	NA	TRBJ1-1	ASTSLWGDTEAF
TRBV11-2	NA	TRBJ2-1	ASSFSGLGNEQF
TRBV12-1	NA	TRBJ1-1	ASSFAVDLRQGTEAF
TRBV5-1	NA	TRBJ1-4	ASSLGGQRLNEKLF
TRBV7-9	once	TRBJ2-7	AISGQGYEQY
TRBV2	NA	TRBJ1-6	ASSDSLGEVISPLH
TRBV2	NA	TRBJ2-4	ASSDREKESDIQY
TRBV11-3	NA	TRBJ2-3	ASSLSRGRGTDTQY
TRBV30	NA	TRBJ1-5	AWSPGTENQPQH
TRBV24-1	NA	TRBJ2-2	ATSDKRGAYRTGELF
TRBV18	NA	TRBJ1-1	ASSPTRTGRTEAF
TRBV25-1	NA	TRBJ2-2	ASSETLGFGELF
TRBV9	once	TRBJ1-4	ASSRGGDFNEKLF
TRBV19	NA	TRBJ2-2	ASLDSDREPGELF
TRBV5-1	NA	TRBJ1-1	ASSFDREGTEAF
TRBV19	once	TRBJ1-1	ASSIGPTEAF
TRBV7-3	NA	TRBJ2-1	ASSRDKHNEQF
TRBV10-3	NA	TRBJ2-7	AISESGTDYEQY
TRBV7-9	NA	TRBJ2-7	ASSNSDRAYEQY
TRBV15	few	TRBJ2-3	ATSREKSRGNSDTQY
TRBV27	NA	TRBJ2-2	ASSSGTRTGELF
TRBV6-6	NA	TRBJ2-7	ASEGTGDYEQY
TRBV5-1	NA	TRBJ1-2	ASSSGQFYGYT
TRBV5-4	NA	TRBJ1-1	ASSSTANTEAF
TRBV9	NA	TRBJ2-1	ASSVDLAPPYNEQF